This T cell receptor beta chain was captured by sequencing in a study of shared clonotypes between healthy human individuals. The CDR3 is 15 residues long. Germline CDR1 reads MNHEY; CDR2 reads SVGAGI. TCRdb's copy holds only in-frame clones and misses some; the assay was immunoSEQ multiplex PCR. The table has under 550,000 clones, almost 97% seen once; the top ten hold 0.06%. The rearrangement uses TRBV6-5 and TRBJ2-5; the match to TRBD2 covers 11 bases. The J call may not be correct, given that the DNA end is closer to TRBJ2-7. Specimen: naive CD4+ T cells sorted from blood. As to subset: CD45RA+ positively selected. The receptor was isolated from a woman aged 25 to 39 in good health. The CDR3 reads CASSATSGVSYEQYF. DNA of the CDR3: TGTGCCAGCAGCGCGACTAGCGGGGTCTCCTACGAGCAGTACTTC.